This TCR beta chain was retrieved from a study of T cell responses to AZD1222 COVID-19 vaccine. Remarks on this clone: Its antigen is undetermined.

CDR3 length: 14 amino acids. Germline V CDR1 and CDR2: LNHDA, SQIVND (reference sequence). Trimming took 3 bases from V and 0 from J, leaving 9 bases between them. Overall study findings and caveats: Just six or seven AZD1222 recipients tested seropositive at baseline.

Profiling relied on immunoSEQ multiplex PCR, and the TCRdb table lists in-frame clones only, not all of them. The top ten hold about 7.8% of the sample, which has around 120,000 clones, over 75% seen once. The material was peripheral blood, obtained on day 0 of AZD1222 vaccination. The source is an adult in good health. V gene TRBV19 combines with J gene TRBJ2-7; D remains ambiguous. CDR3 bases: TGTGCCAGTAGTATTCTCTCAGGCTCCTACGAGCAGTACTTC. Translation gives CASSILSGSYEQYF.